The next 10 T cell receptor beta chains were all read from a single sample in a study of blood T cell repertoires in COVID-19. The table came from immunoSEQ multiplex PCR; TCRdb's copy has only in-frame clones and leaves some out. The sample lists tens of thousands of clones; around 90% were seen once. Sequenced sample: peripheral blood. These receptors were obtained from a woman between 70 and 85 years old with acute or convalescent COVID-19.

The rearrangement joins TRBV6-5 to TRBJ2-7; D is perhaps TRBD2 (5 bases). V shed 10 bases and J shed 3 bases, with 13 bases lying between them. The CDR3 has 12 amino acids. Germline V CDR1 and CDR2: MNHEY, SVGAGI. CDR3 protein: CATHNGIYEQYV. CDR3 coding DNA: TGTGCCACCCACAACGGGATCTACGAGCAGTACGTC.

The V and J genes are TRBV2 and TRBJ2-1; a possible D gene is TRBD2 (6 bases). Trimming shortened V by 3 bases and J by 4 bases, and 10 bases separated the two germline ends. This CDR3 region has 14 residues. CDR1 and CDR2 (germline): SNHLY, FYNNEI. For the CDR3, the DNA is TGTGCCAGCAGTGACTCCGGGGGATACAATGAGCAGTTCTTC. Residues: CASSDSGGYNEQFF.

The chain carries TRBV5-1 and TRBJ1-3; TRBD1 agrees at 10 bases. CDR3 length: 15 residues. Losses at the gene ends were 4 bases for V and 2 bases for J; bases not matched to a gene: 3. Germline CDR1 and CDR2: SGHRS and YFSETQ. The CDR3 DNA is TGCGCCAGCAGCGGAGGGACAGGGGCTGGAAACACCATATATTTT. Its protein is CASSGGTGAGNTIYF.

The V call is TRBV27, the J call TRBJ2-2; 10 bases line up with TRBD2. V lost 6 bases, J lost 6 bases, and 10 bases stayed unmatched. Germline V gene data show CDR1 as MNHEY and CDR2 as SMNVEV (reference sequence). This CDR3 has 16 amino acids. CDR3 region: CASRLTGLAMAGELFF. The DNA of the CDR3 is TGTGCCAGCAGGCTGACGGGACTAGCGATGGCCGGGGAGCTGTTTTTT.

The rearrangement joins TRBV7-9 to TRBJ1-6; tentatively, D is TRBD1 (5 bases). Per germline, CDR1 SEHNR and CDR2 FQNEAQ (reference sequence). V lost 3 bases, J lost 7 bases, and 10 bases lay in between. The CDR3 is 14 amino acids. The CDR3 nucleotides read TGTGCCAGCAGCTTTAGGGCAGGGAATTCACCCCTCCACTTT. Translation: CASSFRAGNSPLHF.

This clone was counted only a few times. J is TRBJ1-5 and V is TRBV6-6; 7 bases fit TRBD1. This CDR3 contains 12 residues. The germline CDR1 and CDR2 sequences are MNHNY and SVGAGI (reference sequence). V lost 10 bases to trimming and J lost 6 bases; unmatched junction nucleotides: 6. CDR3 amino acids: CATTGVGQPQHF. CDR3 coding DNA: TGTGCCACAACAGGGGTCGGTCAGCCCCAGCATTTT.

The chain carries TRBV6-5 and TRBJ1-5; maybe TRBD1 (6 bases). The CDR3 covers 14 residues. With 6 bases removed from V and 2 bases from J, the gap between germline ends came to 11 bases. The germline CDR1 and CDR2 sequences are MNHEY and SVGAGI. CDR3: CASSTEGGNQPQHF. In DNA, the CDR3 is TGTGCCAGCAGCACCGAGGGGGGCAATCAGCCCCAGCATTTT.

The chain employs TRBV3-1 (or the pseudogene TRBV3-2) and TRBJ2-1; 8 bases are a match to TRBD2. CDR3 length: 15 residues. J lost 4 bases, V lost 3 bases, and 5 bases had no gene match. Germline loops: CDR1 LGHDT, CDR2 YNNKEL (reference sequence). CDR3 amino acids: CASSQGLGMYNEQFF. Here the CDR3 DNA reads TGTGCCAGCAGCCAGGGACTAGGAATGTACAATGAGCAGTTCTTC.

The chain combines TRBV5-1 with TRBJ2-2; D gene unclear. The CDR3 totals 16 residues. V lost 4 bases and J 4 bases, leaving 17 bases between the germline ends. Germline CDR1 SGHRS, CDR2 YFSETQ. The CDR3 protein is CASSREPQASTGELFF. As DNA, the CDR3 is TGCGCCAGCAGCCGCGAGCCCCAAGCGAGCACCGGGGAGCTGTTTTTT.

The chain uses TRBV7-2 and TRBJ2-7; the match to TRBD1 covers 10 bases. The length of the CDR3 is 14 residues. With V trimmed by 8 bases and J by 5 bases, 9 bases remained unmatched. Germline CDR1 is SGHTA and CDR2 is FQGNSA. The DNA of the CDR3 is TGTGCCAGCGGCGACAGGGGGCGCATCAACGAGCAGTACTTC. It yields the protein CASGDRGRINEQYF.